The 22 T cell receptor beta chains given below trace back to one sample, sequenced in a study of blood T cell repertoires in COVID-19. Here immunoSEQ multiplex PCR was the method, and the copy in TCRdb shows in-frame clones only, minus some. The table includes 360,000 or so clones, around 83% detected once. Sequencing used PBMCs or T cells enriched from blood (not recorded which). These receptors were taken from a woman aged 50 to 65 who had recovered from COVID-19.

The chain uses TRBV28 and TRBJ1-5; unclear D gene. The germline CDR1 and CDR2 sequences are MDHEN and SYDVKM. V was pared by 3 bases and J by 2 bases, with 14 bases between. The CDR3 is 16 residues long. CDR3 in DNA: TGTGCCAGCAGTTTCCCTGACGGAGGAGGCAATCAGCCCCAGCATTTT. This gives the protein CASSFPDGGGNQPQHF.

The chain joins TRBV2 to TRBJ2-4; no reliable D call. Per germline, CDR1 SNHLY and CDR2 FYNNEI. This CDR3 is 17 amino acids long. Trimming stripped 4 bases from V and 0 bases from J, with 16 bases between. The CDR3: CASSGVRSQRAKNIQYF. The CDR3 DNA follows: TGTGCCAGCAGTGGGGTCCGTTCACAGAGAGCCAAAAACATTCAGTACTTC.

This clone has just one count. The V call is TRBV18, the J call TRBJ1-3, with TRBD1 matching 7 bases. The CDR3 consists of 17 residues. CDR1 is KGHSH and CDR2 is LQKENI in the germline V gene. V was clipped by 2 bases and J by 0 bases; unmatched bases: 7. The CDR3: CASSPGTASISGNTIYF. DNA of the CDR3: TGTGCCAGCTCACCAGGGACAGCGTCCATCTCTGGAAACACCATATATTTT.

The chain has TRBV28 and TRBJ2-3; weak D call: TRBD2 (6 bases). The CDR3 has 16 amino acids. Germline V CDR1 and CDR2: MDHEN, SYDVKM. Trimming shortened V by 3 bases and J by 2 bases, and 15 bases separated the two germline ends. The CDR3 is CASSLGLGGNTDTQYF. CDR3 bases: TGTGCCAGCAGTTTGGGTCTGGGCGGGAACACAGATACGCAGTATTTT.

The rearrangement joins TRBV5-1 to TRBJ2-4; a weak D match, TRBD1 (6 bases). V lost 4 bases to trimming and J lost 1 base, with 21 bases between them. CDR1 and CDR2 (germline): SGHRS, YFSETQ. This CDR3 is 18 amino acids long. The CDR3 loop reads CASSLLSRDTGAKNIQYF. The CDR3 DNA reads TGCGCCAGCAGCCTCCTGTCCCGGGACACCGGGGCCAAAAACATTCAGTACTTC.

CDR3 amino acids: CASSLAGGGGNTIYF. The CDR3 DNA is TGCGCCAGCAGCTTGGCGGGAGGAGGTGGAAACACCATATATTTT. The chain has TRBV5-1 and TRBJ1-3; D is unclear. The CDR3 is made up of 15 amino acids. Germline CDR1 is SGHRS and CDR2 is YFSETQ. Trimming took off 0 bases at V and 3 bases at J, with 10 bases between the two ends.

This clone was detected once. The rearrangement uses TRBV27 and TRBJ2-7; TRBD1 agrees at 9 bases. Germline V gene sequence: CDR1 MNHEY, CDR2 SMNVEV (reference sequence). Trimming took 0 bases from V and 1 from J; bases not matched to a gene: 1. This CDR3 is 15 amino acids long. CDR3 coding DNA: TGTGCCAGCAGTTTATCTGGGACAGGGTCCTACGAGCAGTACTTC. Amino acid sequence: CASSLSGTGSYEQYF.

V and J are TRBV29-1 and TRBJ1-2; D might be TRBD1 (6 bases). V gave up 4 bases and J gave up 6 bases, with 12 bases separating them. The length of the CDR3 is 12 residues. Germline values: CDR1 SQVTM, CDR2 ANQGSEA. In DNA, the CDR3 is TGCAGCGTTGGAAGGCAGGGGAATGGCTACACCTTC. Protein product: CSVGRQGNGYTF. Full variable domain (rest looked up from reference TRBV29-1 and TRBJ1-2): SAVISQKPSRDICQRGTSLTIQCQVDSQVTMMFWYRQQPGQSLTLIATANQGSEATYESGFVIDKFPISRPNLTFSTLTVSNMSPEDSSIYLCSVGRQGNGYTFGSGTRLTVV.

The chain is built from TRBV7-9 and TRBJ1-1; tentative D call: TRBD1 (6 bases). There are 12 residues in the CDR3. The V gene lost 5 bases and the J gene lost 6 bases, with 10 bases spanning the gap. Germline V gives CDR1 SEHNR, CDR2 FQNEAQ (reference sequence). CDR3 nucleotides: TGTGCCAGCAGCCCAGGGGCTGCTGAAGCTTTCTTT. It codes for CASSPGAAEAFF.

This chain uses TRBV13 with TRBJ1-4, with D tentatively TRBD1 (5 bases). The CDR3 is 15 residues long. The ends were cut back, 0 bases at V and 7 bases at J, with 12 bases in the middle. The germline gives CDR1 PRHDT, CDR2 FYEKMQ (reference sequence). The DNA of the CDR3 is TGTGCCAGCAGCTTAGGAATGTTTACAGGTGAAAAACTGTTTTTT. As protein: CASSLGMFTGEKLFF.

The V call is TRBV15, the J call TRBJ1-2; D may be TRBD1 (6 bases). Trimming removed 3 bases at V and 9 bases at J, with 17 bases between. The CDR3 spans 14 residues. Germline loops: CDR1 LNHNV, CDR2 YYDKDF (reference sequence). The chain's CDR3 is CATSSRDKGDRYTF. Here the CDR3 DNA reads TGTGCCACCAGCAGTAGGGACAAGGGGGACCGCTACACCTTC.

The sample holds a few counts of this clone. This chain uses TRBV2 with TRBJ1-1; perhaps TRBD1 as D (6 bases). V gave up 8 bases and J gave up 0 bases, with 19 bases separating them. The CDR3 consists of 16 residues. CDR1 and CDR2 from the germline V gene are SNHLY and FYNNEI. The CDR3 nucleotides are TGTGCCAGCCGAACAGGGACGATTGGGATGAACACTGAAGCTTTCTTT. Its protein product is CASRTGTIGMNTEAFF. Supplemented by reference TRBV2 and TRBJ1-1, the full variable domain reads EPEVTQTPSHQVTQMGQEVILRCVPISNHLYFYWYRQILGQKVEFLVSFYNNEISEKSEIFDDQFSVERPDGSNFTLKIRSTKLEDSAMYFCASRTGTIGMNTEAFFGQGTRLTVV.

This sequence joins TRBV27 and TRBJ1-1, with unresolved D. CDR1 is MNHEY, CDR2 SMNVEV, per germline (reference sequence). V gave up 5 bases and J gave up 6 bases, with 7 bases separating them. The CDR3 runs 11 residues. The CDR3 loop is CASSTAAEAFF. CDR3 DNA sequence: TGTGCCAGCAGTACTGCCGCTGAAGCTTTCTTT.

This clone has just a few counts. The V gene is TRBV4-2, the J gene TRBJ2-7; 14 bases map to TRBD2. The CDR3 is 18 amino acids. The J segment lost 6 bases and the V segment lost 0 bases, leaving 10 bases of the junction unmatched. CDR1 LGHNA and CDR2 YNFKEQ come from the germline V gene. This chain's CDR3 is CASSQERVGGLAGAEQYF. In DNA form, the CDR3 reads TGTGCCAGCAGCCAAGAACGGGTCGGGGGACTAGCGGGAGCCGAGCAGTACTTC.

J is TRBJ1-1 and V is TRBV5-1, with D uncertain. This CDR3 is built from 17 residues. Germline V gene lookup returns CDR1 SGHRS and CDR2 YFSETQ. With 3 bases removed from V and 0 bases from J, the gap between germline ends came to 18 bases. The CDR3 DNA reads TGCGCCAGCAGCTCGCCCCCTACTCCGGGGTTGAACACTGAAGCTTTCTTT. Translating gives CASSSPPTPGLNTEAFF.

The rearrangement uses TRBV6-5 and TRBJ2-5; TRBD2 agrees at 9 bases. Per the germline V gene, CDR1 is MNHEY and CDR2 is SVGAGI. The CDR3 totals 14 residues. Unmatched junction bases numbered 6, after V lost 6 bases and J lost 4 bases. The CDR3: CASSAGGNTETQYF. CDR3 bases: TGTGCCAGCAGCGCGGGAGGGAACACAGAGACCCAGTACTTC.

Written as DNA, the CDR3 is TGCAGCGCGGACAGGGGGCCGTCCACTGAAGCTTTCTTT. The encoded protein is CSADRGPSTEAFF. The V call is TRBV29-1, the J call TRBJ1-1, with 11 bases identical to TRBD1. The CDR3 contains 13 residues. CDR1 is SQVTM, CDR2 ANQGSEA, per germline. Trimming took 7 bases from V and 4 from J; bases not matched to a gene: 5.

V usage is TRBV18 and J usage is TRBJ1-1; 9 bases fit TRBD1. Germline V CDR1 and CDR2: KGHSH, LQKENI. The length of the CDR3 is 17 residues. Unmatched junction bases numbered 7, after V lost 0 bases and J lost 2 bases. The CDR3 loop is CASSPPLGQGINTEAFF. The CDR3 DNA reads TGTGCCAGCTCACCACCCTTGGGACAGGGAATAAACACTGAAGCTTTCTTT.

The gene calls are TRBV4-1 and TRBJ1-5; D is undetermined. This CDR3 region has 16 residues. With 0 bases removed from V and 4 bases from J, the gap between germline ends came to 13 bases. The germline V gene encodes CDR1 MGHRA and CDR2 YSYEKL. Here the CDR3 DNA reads TGCGCCAGCAGCCAAGATATAGTTCCCCCAAATCAGCCCCAGCATTTT. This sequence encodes CASSQDIVPPNQPQHF.

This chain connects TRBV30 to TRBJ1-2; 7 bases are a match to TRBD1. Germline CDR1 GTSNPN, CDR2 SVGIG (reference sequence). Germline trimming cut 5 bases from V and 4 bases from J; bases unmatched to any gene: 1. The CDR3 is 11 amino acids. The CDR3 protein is CAWGQAYGYTF. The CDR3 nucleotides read TGTGCCTGGGGACAGGCCTATGGCTACACCTTC.

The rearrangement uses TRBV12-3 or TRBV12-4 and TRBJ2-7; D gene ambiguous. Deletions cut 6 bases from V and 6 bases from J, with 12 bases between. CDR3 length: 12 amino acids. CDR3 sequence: CASRRETSEQYF. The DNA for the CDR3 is TGTGCCAGCAGACGCGAAACGTCCGAGCAGTACTTC.

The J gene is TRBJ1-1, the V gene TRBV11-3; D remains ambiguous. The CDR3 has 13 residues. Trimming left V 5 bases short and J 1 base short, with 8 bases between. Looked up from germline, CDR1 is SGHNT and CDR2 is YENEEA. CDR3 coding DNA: TGTGCCAGCAGCCTCCACAGGAACACTGAAGCTTTCTTT. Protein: CASSLHRNTEAFF.